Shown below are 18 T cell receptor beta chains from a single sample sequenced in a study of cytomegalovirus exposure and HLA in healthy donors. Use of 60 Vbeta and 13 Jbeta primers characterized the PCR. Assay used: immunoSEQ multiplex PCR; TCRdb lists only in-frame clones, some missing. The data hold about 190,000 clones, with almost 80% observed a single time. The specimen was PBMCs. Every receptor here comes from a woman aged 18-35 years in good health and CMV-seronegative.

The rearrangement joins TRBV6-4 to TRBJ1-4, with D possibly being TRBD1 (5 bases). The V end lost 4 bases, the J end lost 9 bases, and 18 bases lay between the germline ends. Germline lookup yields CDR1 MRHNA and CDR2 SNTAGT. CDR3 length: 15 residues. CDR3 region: CASSARHGASQKLFF. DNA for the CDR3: TGTGCCAGCAGTGCCAGGCATGGGGCATCCCAAAAACTGTTTTTT.

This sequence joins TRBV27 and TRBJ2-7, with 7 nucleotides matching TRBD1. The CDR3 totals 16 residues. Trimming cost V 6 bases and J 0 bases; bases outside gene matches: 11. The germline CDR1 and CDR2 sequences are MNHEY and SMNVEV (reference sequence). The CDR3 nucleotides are TGTGCCAGCAGCAGCCGACAGGGTCCTCTCTCCTACGAGCAGTACTTC. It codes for CASSSRQGPLSYEQYF.

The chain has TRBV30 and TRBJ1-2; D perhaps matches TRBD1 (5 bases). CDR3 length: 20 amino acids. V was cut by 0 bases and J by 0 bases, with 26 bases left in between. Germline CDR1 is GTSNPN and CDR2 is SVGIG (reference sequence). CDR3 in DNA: TGTGCCTGGAGTGTACGGGCAGGGCCCACATGGGTTGGGGCTAACTATGGCTACACCTTC. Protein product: CAWSVRAGPTWVGANYGYTF.

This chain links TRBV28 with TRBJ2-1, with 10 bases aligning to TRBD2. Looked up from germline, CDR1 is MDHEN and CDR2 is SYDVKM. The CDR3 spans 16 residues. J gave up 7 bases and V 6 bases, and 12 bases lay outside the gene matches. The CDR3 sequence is CASSSPGLAKTNEQFF. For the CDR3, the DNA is TGTGCCAGCAGCAGTCCGGGACTAGCGAAAACTAATGAGCAGTTCTTC.

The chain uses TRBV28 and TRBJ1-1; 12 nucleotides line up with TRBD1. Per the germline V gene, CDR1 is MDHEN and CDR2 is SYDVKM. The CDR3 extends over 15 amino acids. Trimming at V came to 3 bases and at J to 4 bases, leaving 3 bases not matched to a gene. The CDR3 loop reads CASSFQGQGATEAFF. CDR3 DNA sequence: TGTGCCAGCAGTTTTCAGGGACAGGGGGCCACTGAAGCTTTCTTT.

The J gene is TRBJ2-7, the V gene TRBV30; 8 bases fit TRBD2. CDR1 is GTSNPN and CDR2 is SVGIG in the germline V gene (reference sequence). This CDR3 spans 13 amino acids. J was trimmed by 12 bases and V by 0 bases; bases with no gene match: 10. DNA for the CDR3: TGTGCCTGGAGTGTACCGGGGGGGGGCCGGGTGTACTTC. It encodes CAWSVPGGGRVYF.

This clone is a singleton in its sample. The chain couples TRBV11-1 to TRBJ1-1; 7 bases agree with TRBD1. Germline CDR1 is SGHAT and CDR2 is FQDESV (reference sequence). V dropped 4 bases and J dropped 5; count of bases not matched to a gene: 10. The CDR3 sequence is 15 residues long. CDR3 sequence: CASSSPRQGRTEAFF. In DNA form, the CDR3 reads TGTGCCAGCAGCTCACCGAGACAGGGAAGGACTGAAGCTTTCTTT.

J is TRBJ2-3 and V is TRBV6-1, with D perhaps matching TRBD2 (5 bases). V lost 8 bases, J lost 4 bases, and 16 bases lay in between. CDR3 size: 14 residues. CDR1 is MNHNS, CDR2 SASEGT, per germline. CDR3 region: CASRIDYPPDTQYF. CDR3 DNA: TGTGCCAGCCGCATTGACTACCCGCCAGATACGCAGTATTTT.

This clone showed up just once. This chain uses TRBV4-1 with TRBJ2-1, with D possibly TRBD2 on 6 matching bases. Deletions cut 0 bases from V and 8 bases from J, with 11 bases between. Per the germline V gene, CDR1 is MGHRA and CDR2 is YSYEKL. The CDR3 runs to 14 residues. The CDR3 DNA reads TGCGCCAGCAGCCAAGATGTGGAGGGGCATGAGCAGTTCTTC. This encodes CASSQDVEGHEQFF.

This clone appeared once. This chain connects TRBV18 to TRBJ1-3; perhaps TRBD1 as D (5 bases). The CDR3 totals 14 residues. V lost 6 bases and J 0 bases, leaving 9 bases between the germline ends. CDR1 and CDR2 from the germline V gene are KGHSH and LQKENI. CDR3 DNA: TGTGCCAGCTCCACAGGTCCCTCTGGAAACACCATATATTTT. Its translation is CASSTGPSGNTIYF.

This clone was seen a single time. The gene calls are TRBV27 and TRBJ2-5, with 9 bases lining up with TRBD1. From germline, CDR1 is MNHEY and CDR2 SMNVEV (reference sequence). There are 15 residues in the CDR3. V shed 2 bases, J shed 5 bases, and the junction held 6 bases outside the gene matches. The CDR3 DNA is TGTGCCAGCAGTTTAGCCACAGGGGGCTGGGAGACCCAGTACTTC. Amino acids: CASSLATGGWETQYF.

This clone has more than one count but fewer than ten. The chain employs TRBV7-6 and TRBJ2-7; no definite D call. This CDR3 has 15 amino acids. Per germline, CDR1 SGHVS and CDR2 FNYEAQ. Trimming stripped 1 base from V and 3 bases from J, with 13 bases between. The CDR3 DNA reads TGTGCCAGCAGCTTAGATGTGACCACTAACTACGAGCAGTACTTC. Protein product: CASSLDVTTNYEQYF.

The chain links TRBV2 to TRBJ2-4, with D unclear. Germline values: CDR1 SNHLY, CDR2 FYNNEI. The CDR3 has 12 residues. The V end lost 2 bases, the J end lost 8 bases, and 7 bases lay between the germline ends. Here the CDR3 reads CASSETEDIQYF. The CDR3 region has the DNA TGTGCCAGCAGTGAAACCGAGGACATTCAGTACTTC.

The CDR3 DNA reads TGTGCCAGTATGGCGGGACAGGGGCAGAATGAGCAGTTCTTC. Its translation is CASMAGQGQNEQFF. The V and J genes are TRBV19 and TRBJ2-1; 10 bases are shared with TRBD1. The germline V gene has CDR1 LNHDA and CDR2 SQIVND (reference sequence). With V trimmed by 7 bases and J by 7 bases, 7 bases remained unmatched. The CDR3 is 14 amino acids.

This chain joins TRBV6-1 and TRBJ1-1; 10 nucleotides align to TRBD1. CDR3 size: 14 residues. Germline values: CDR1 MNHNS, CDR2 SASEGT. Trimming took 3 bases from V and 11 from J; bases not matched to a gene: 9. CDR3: CASSEQVGQGVAFF. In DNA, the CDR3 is TGTGCCAGCAGTGAGCAAGTCGGACAGGGGGTCGCTTTCTTT.

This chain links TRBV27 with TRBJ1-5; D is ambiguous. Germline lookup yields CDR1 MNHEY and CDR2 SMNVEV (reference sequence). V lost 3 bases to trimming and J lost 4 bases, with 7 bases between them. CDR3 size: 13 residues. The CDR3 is CASSLSVNQPQHF. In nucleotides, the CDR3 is TGTGCCAGCAGTTTGAGCGTAAATCAGCCCCAGCATTTT.

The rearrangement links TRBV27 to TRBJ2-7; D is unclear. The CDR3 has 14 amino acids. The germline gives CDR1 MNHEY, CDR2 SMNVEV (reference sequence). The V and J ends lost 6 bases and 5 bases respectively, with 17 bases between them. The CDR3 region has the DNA TGTGCCAGCAGCCCTCCCCGAGGAACCCACGAGCAGTACTTC. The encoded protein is CASSPPRGTHEQYF.

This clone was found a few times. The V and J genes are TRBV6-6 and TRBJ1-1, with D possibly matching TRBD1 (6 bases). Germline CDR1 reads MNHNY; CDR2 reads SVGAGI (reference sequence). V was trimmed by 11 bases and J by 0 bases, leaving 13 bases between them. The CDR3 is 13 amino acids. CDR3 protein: CAASGQLNTEAFF. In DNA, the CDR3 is TGTGCCGCAAGCGGACAGCTGAACACTGAAGCTTTCTTT.